The rows below give T cell receptor beta chains drawn from one sample of a study of persistence of HIV-infected CD4 T cells. These receptors have no known antigen. TCRdb keeps only in-frame clones here, not all; method: immunoSEQ multiplex PCR. The repertoire holds approximately 44,000 clones, with around 92% as singletons. The sample consisted of CD4+ T cells sorted from PBMCs after approximately 19-hour stimulation, taken from a patient who received antiretroviral therapy. The origin of the receptors is an adult man with HIV who was CMV-seropositive. CDR3s include the opening cysteine and the closing phenylalanine or tryptophan. A D gene is named only where the DNA matches it firmly.

D gene,J gene,V gene,CDR3 DNA,CDR3 protein
NA,TRBJ2-7,TRBV28,TGTGCCAGCACCGGGACTCAACGCTCCTACGAGCAGTACTTC,CASTGTQRSYEQYF
NA,TRBJ2-1,TRBV24-1,TGTGCCACCAGTGACCCCAATATCAATGAGCAGTTCTTC,CATSDPNINEQFF
TRBD2,TRBJ2-1,TRBV3-1/TRBV3-2,TGTGCCAGCAGCCCTCGGCGGGGGTCCGCCTACAATGAGCAGTTCTTC,CASSPRRGSAYNEQFF
NA,TRBJ2-2,TRBV5-4,TGTGCCAGCAGCTTGCCAGGGGGGGGCCAGAACACCGGGGAGCTGTTTTTT,CASSLPGGGQNTGELFF
NA,TRBJ2-7,TRBV6-5,TGTGCCAGCAGTTCCAGGGGAAGGGGCGAGCAGTACTTC,CASSSRGRGEQYF
TRBD1,TRBJ1-1,TRBV24-1,TGTGCCAGCACAGGGGAGGTTAACACTGAAGCTTTCTTT,CASTGEVNTEAFF
NA,TRBJ1-2,TRBV19,TGTGCCAGTTCGGGGGGGACGAACTATGGCTACACCTTC,CASSGGTNYGYTF
TRBD1,TRBJ1-4,TRBV5-1,TGCGCCAGCAGCCAGACAGGGGCGGGTAATGAAAAACTGTTTTTT,CASSQTGAGNEKLFF
NA,TRBJ2-2,TRBV4-1,TGCGCCAGCAGCCAATTCTCCTTGTTGAACACCGGGGAGCTGTTTTTT,CASSQFSLLNTGELFF
NA,TRBJ1-4,TRBV6-5,TGTGCCAGCAGTTACAGGGACGAAAAACTGTTTTTT,CASSYRDEKLFF
NA,TRBJ1-1,TRBV28,TGTGCCAGCATCAAACCGGGGGGGGCGAACACTGAAGCTTTCTTT,CASIKPGGANTEAFF